Listed here are 29 T cell receptor beta chains from one sample, sequenced in a study of T-cell reconstitution after alpha-beta-depleted transplantation in children. Using unique molecular identifiers, the investigators prepared the TCRbeta library. TCRdb itself ran the PCR reads through MiXCR, one entry per CDR3 protein. There are over 150,000 distinct CDR3 sequences in the sample; 13% to 15% occur only once, and about 13% lies in the top ten. The sample in question was PBMCs from the stem cell graft donor, obtained from the stem cell graft. These receptors were taken from a human donor who donated a stem cell graft to a child with acute lymphoblastic leukemia.

This clonotype was counted many times. V gene TRBV5-4 combines with J gene TRBJ2-4, with a tentative D call TRBD1 (6 bases). The CDR3 has 13 amino acids. Germline V gene data show CDR1 as SGHNT and CDR2 as YYREEE (reference sequence). Trimming stripped 2 bases from V and 7 bases from J, with 10 bases between. The CDR3 sequence: CASSFSRGNIQYF. CDR3 nucleotides: TGTGCCAGCAGCTTCTCAAGGGGGAACATTCAGTACTTC.

This clonotype was detected many times. The chain carries TRBV7-8 and TRBJ2-1; D remains unclear. There are 12 residues in the CDR3. Germline lookup yields CDR1 SGHVS and CDR2 FQNEAQ. V lost 1 base to trimming and J lost 6 bases, with 4 bases between them. CDR3 nucleotides: TGTGCCAGCAGCTTAGATGCCAATGAGCAGTTCTTC. Amino acids: CASSLDANEQFF.

The sample holds many counts of this clonotype. The V and J genes are TRBV5-6 and TRBJ2-1; 8 nucleotides agree with TRBD2. The CDR3 is 16 amino acids. V was clipped by 0 bases and J by 9 bases; unmatched bases: 11. Per the germline V gene, CDR1 is SGHDT and CDR2 is YYEEEE. The CDR3 region has the DNA TGTGCCAGCAGCTTGGGGGGGAGCGGGAGTGGCGGTGAGCAGTTCTTC. This translates into CASSLGGSGSGGEQFF.

This clonotype has only a few counts. V and J are TRBV3-1 and TRBJ2-5; D may match TRBD1 or TRBD2 (5 bases each). The ends were cut back, 0 bases at V and 2 bases at J, with 10 bases in the middle. Germline loops: CDR1 LGHDT, CDR2 YNNKEL (reference sequence). The CDR3 spans 15 residues. The CDR3 nucleotides are TGTGCCAGCAGCCAAGATCCGGGGCCTCAAGAGACCCAGTACTTC. Amino acids: CASSQDPGPQETQYF.

This clonotype occurred many times. The chain is built from TRBV29-1 and TRBJ2-3, with D perhaps given as TRBD1 or TRBD2 (6 bases each). V lost 3 bases to trimming and J lost 3 bases, with 10 bases between them. CDR1 SQVTM and CDR2 ANQGSEA come from the germline V gene. The CDR3 has 13 residues. DNA for the CDR3: TGCAGCGTTGAGGTAGGGGGGACAGATACGCAGTATTTT. It specifies CSVEVGGTDTQYF.

Many counts were recorded for this clonotype. The chain couples TRBV5-1 to TRBJ1-1, with D maybe TRBD1 (6 bases). The V end lost 1 base, the J end lost 3 bases, and 19 bases lay between the germline ends. Germline assignment: CDR1 SGHRS and CDR2 YFSETQ. The CDR3 has 17 residues. The DNA of the CDR3 is TGCGCCAGCAGCTTGAGGGGCCGACAGGAAGGGGACACTGAAGCTTTCTTT. This translates into CASSLRGRQEGDTEAFF.

Many counts were recorded for this clonotype. This rearrangement joins TRBV12-3 or TRBV12-4 to TRBJ2-3; TRBD2 aligns across 10 bases. This CDR3 comprises 15 residues. Unmatched junction bases numbered 5, after V lost 3 bases and J lost 5 bases. CDR3 residues: CASSLSGRAVDTQYF. CDR3 coding DNA: TGTGCCAGCAGTTTGAGCGGGAGGGCCGTAGATACGCAGTATTTT.

This clonotype was counted ten times or more. This rearrangement joins TRBV21-1 to TRBJ1-5; TRBD1 is taken as the D call from the table, unchecked against the DNA. TRBV21-1 counts as a pseudogene. The CDR3 has 13 amino acids. CDR3 in amino acids: CASSKGQNQPQHF. The CDR3 DNA reads as TGTGCCAGCAGCAAAGGACAGAATCAGCCCCAGCATTTT.

CDR3: CASRLDRDSYEQYF. The CDR3 nucleotides read TGTGCCAGCAGGTTGGACAGGGATAGCTACGAGCAGTACTTC. This chain uses TRBV6-1 with TRBJ2-7; 8 bases align to TRBD1. CDR3 length: 14 residues. Trimming cost V 6 bases and J 3 bases; bases outside gene matches: 7. CDR1 is MNHNS and CDR2 is SASEGT in the germline V gene.

This clonotype showed up many times. This rearrangement joins TRBV28 to TRBJ2-7; 8 positions agree with TRBD1. CDR1 is MDHEN and CDR2 is SYDVKM in the germline V gene. Losses at the gene ends were 4 bases for V and 2 bases for J; bases not matched to a gene: 4. The CDR3 has 14 amino acids. CDR3: CASSSPGQAYEQYF. CDR3 DNA sequence: TGTGCCAGCAGTTCCCCGGGACAGGCCTACGAGCAGTACTTC. The whole variable domain, filled in from reference TRBV28 and TRBJ2-7, reads DVKVTQSSRYLVKRTGEKVFLECVQDMDHENMFWYRQDPGLGLRLIYFSYDVKMKEKGDIPEGYSVSREKKERFSLILESASTNQTSMYLCASSSPGQAYEQYFGPGTRLTVT.

This clonotype was observed many times. The V and J genes are TRBV5-1 and TRBJ1-2; TRBD1 matches at 8 bases. This CDR3 contains 15 residues. Unmatched junction bases numbered 9, after V lost 4 bases and J lost 4 bases. CDR1 and CDR2 (germline): SGHRS, YFSETQ. The CDR3 bases are TGCGCCAGCAGCGCGCGCGGGGACAGGATCTATGGCTACACCTTC. Protein sequence: CASSARGDRIYGYTF.

J is TRBJ2-7 and V is TRBV20-1; 9 bases agree with TRBD1. V was clipped by 3 bases and J by 3 bases; unmatched bases: 3. This CDR3 region has 13 residues. The germline V gene has CDR1 DFQATT and CDR2 SNEGSKA (reference sequence). The CDR3 DNA follows: TGCAGTGCTAGGGAGGGACAGGGCTACGAGCAGTACTTC. This translates into CSAREGQGYEQYF.

This clonotype has at least ten counts. The gene calls are TRBV5-1 and TRBJ2-3; 8 bases agree with TRBD2. Germline CDR1 reads SGHRS; CDR2 reads YFSETQ. The junction had 5 bases not matched to a gene; V was cut back by 4 bases and J by 4 bases. There are 14 residues in the CDR3. Here the CDR3 reads CASSSGSNSDTQYF. For the CDR3, the DNA is TGCGCCAGCAGCAGCGGGAGTAACTCAGATACGCAGTATTTT. Full variable domain (rest looked up from reference TRBV5-1 and TRBJ2-3): KAGVTQTPRYLIKTRGQQVTLSCSPISGHRSVSWYQQTPGQGLQFLFEYFSETQRNKGNFPGRFSGRQFSNSRSEMNVSTLELGDSALYLCASSSGSNSDTQYFGPGTRLTVL.

The table lists this clonotype with a few counts. This sequence joins TRBV10-3 and TRBJ1-4, with D uncertain. This CDR3 is 15 amino acids long. V was cut by 0 bases and J by 10 bases, with 15 bases left in between. CDR1 is ENHRY, CDR2 SYGVKD, per germline. The CDR3: CAISESMREGGKLFF. The CDR3 DNA is TGTGCCATCAGTGAGTCGATGAGGGAGGGCGGAAAACTGTTTTTT.

The chain joins TRBV7-9 to TRBJ2-1; 13 bases align to TRBD2. V trimming: 5 bases; J trimming: 7 bases; junction bases outside the gene matches: 8. The CDR3 covers 16 residues. Germline-derived CDR1 and CDR2 are SEHNR and FQNEAQ (reference sequence). The CDR3 is CASSRGLAGEGNEQFF. As DNA, the CDR3 is TGTGCCAGCAGCCGCGGACTAGCGGGAGAGGGGAATGAGCAGTTCTTC. Complete variable domain (other parts from reference TRBV7-9 and TRBJ2-1): DTGVSQNPRHKITKRGQNVTFRCDPISEHNRLYWYRQTLGQGPEFLTYFQNEAQLEKSRLLSDRFSAERPKGSFSTLEIQRTEQGDSAMYLCASSRGLAGEGNEQFFGPGTRLTVL.

This clonotype was seen at least ten times. The rearrangement uses TRBV27 and TRBJ2-1, with 9 positions matching TRBD1. The CDR3 extends over 14 amino acids. V trimming: 5 bases; J trimming: 10 bases; junction bases outside the gene matches: 9. CDR1 MNHEY and CDR2 SMNVEV come from the germline V gene (reference sequence). The CDR3 DNA sequence: TGTGCCAGCAGTGGGGGACAGGGTAAGACCGAGCAGTTCTTC. It encodes CASSGGQGKTEQFF.

V and J are TRBV12-3 or TRBV12-4 and TRBJ2-7; 14 nucleotides line up with TRBD2. CDR3 length: 15 amino acids. The junction had 5 bases not matched to a gene; V was cut back by 6 bases and J by 4 bases. CDR3 DNA: TGTGCCAGCAGCCATTGGACTAGCGGGGGGTACGAGCAGTACTTC. Translated, it gives CASSHWTSGGYEQYF.

J is TRBJ2-1 and V is TRBV29-1; 8 positions agree with TRBD2. With V trimmed by 7 bases and J by 7 bases, 15 bases remained unmatched. CDR3 length equals 15 residues. Per germline, CDR1 SQVTM and CDR2 ANQGSEA. The CDR3, as DNA: TGCAGCGGCAGAGGGGGAACGGGAGGGCCAAATGAGCAGTTCTTC. Encoded protein: CSGRGGTGGPNEQFF.

This clonotype was observed many times. This chain links TRBV5-1 with TRBJ2-3; tentative D call: TRBD2 (5 bases). CDR1 is SGHRS, CDR2 YFSETQ, per germline. Trimming took 0 bases from V and 4 from J, leaving 9 bases between them. This CDR3 is built from 14 residues. The CDR3 DNA sequence: TGCGCCAGCAGCTTGGCACGGGAAGCAGATACGCAGTATTTT. Its protein product is CASSLAREADTQYF.

This clonotype has ten or more counts. The rearrangement joins TRBV5-1 to TRBJ1-1; 10 positions agree with TRBD1. The CDR3 contains 15 residues. Germline CDR1 is SGHRS and CDR2 is YFSETQ. V shed 4 bases and J 2 bases; nucleotides not matched to a gene: 5. CDR3 coding DNA: TGCGCCAGCAGCAAGGGGACAGGGGCTAACACTGAAGCTTTCTTT. It yields the protein CASSKGTGANTEAFF.

This clonotype was detected many times. The J gene is TRBJ2-2, the V gene TRBV7-8, with D unresolved. Germline lookup yields CDR1 SGHVS and CDR2 FQNEAQ. Between the trimmed V and J ends, which lost 4 bases and 5 bases, there was a span of 11 bases. This CDR3 has 14 amino acids. The CDR3 protein is CASSSPQGTGELFF. The CDR3, as DNA: TGTGCCAGCAGCTCTCCCCAAGGGACCGGGGAGCTGTTTTTT. Variable domain in full (rest from reference TRBV7-8 and TRBJ2-2): GAGVSQSPRYKVAKRGQDVALRCDPISGHVSLFWYQQALGQGPEFLTYFQNEAQLDKSGLPSDRFFAERPEGSVSTLKIQRTQQEDSAVYLCASSSPQGTGELFFGEGSRLTVL.

This clonotype showed up just a few times. V gene TRBV2 combines with J gene TRBJ1-5; D possibly corresponds to TRBD1 (5 bases). Germline values: CDR1 SNHLY, CDR2 FYNNEI. The CDR3 totals 14 residues. The V and J ends lost 4 bases and 3 bases respectively, with 10 bases between them. CDR3 in DNA: TGTGCCAGCAGTGGAGAGGGGAACAATCAGCCCCAGCATTTT. Protein product: CASSGEGNNQPQHF.

This clonotype showed up many times. This sequence joins TRBV12-3 or TRBV12-4 and TRBJ1-3, with D maybe TRBD1 (6 bases). The CDR3 covers 13 residues. The V end lost 10 bases, the J end lost 2 bases, and 12 bases lay between the germline ends. CDR3 loop: CATSRGTGNTIYF. The CDR3 coding sequence is TGTGCCACCTCGAGGGGGACTGGAAACACCATATATTTT.

This clonotype appeared many times. The chain links TRBV2 to TRBJ1-5; a weak D match, TRBD1 (5 bases). Germline V gene data show CDR1 as SNHLY and CDR2 as FYNNEI. V shed 2 bases and J shed 10 bases, with 9 bases lying between them. CDR3 length equals 12 residues. CDR3 region: CASSEQGTPQHF. The CDR3 DNA follows: TGTGCCAGCAGTGAACAGGGAACCCCCCAGCATTTT.

A few counts support this clonotype. The rearrangement joins TRBV20-1 to TRBJ2-7, with a tentative D call TRBD1 (6 bases). Per the germline V gene, CDR1 is DFQATT and CDR2 is SNEGSKA (reference sequence). This CDR3 is built from 13 residues. Trimming pared 3 bases from V and 0 bases from J, leaving 9 bases between. CDR3 nucleotides: TGCAGTGCTAGTGGGGACACCTCCTACGAGCAGTACTTC. Translation gives CSASGDTSYEQYF.

This clonotype was seen at least ten times. This chain joins TRBV29-1 and TRBJ2-2; D is unresolved. This CDR3 comprises 13 residues. CDR1 is SQVTM and CDR2 is ANQGSEA in the germline V gene. Between the trimmed V and J ends, which lost 6 bases and 4 bases, there was a span of 12 bases. The CDR3 sequence is CSVGLSGTGELFF. CDR3 DNA sequence: TGCAGCGTCGGCCTTTCGGGCACCGGGGAGCTGTTTTTT.

This clonotype was observed at least ten times. This chain joins TRBV24-1 and TRBJ1-2; 9 bases map to TRBD1. V shed 4 bases, J shed 5 bases, and the junction held 10 bases outside the gene matches. The CDR3 runs to 16 residues. Germline CDR1 KGHDR, CDR2 SFDVKD. The chain's CDR3 is CATSEPRDRDSYGYTF. The CDR3 DNA follows: TGTGCCACCAGTGAACCCCGGGACAGGGATAGTTATGGCTACACCTTC.

This clonotype was picked up many times. The V gene is TRBV5-1, the J gene TRBJ2-7, with TRBD2 matching 15 bases. J gave up 12 bases and V 3 bases, and 7 bases lay outside the gene matches. Germline V CDR1 and CDR2: SGHRS, YFSETQ. The CDR3 runs 14 residues. The CDR3 DNA sequence: TGCGCCAGCAGCTCCGGGACTAGCGGGGGGTTACTGTACTTC. Its protein is CASSSGTSGGLLYF.

V is TRBV5-1 and J is TRBJ1-1, with TRBD1 matching 7 bases. This CDR3 region has 11 residues. V shed 6 bases, J shed 5 bases, and the junction held 1 base outside the gene matches. CDR1 SGHRS and CDR2 YFSETQ come from the germline V gene. CDR3 sequence (DNA): TGCGCCAGCAAACAGGGGACTGAAGCTTTCTTT. It encodes CASKQGTEAFF.